A selection of T cell receptor beta chains follows, all from one sample in a study of tumor and adjacent non-tumor tissue in lung cancer. TCRdb reprocessed the multiplex PCR reads via MiXCR and lists one record per CDR3 protein. The sample holds about 93,000 distinct CDR3 sequences, roughly 62% seen once. Sequencing used lung tumor tissue. These receptors came from a man in his 70s with non-small cell lung cancer. CDR3s include the opening cysteine and the closing phenylalanine or tryptophan. A D gene is named only where the DNA matches it firmly. Rows may omit the clone size; those that give it use once, few, many or a size class.

NA,TRBD2,17,TRBV5-1,TRBJ2-3,TGCGCCAGCAGCTTGGACCCTAGCGGGCCAAGCACAGATACGCAGTATTTT,CASSLDPSGPSTDTQYF
few,TRBD1,15,TRBV20-1,TRBJ1-5,TGCAGTGCTTACGAAGGACAGGGACTAGATCAGCCCCAGCATTTT,CSAYEGQGLDQPQHF
NA,TRBD1,17,TRBV5-6,TRBJ2-7,TGTGCCAACAGCTTGGGTGGACTCCTGGACAGGTCATACGAGCAGTACTTC,CANSLGGLLDRSYEQYF
NA,NA,13,TRBV29-1,TRBJ1-4,TGCGGCGTTGTAGTGTTTCCCATTGAAAAACTGTTTTTT,CGVVVFPIEKLFF
NA,TRBD1,15,TRBV11-1,TRBJ2-7,TGTGTCAGCAGCTTAGGCTGGACAGGGGGGCTCGAGCAGTACTTC,CVSSLGWTGGLEQYF
NA,NA,13,TRBV6-5,TRBJ2-2,TGTGCCAGCAGTGGGGGGGCCGCCGGGGAGCTGTTTTTT,CASSGGAAGELFF
NA,NA,13,TRBV7-8,TRBJ2-2,TGTGCCAGCAGCGTCGAGGCCACCGGGGAGCTGTCTTTT,CASSVEATGELSF
NA,TRBD1,15,TRBV12-3/TRBV12-4,TRBJ2-7,TGTGCCAGCAGTGCATTTTGGACAGGATTGTACGAGCAGTACTTC,CASSAFWTGLYEQYF
many,NA,18,TRBV4-1,TRBJ2-7,TGCGCCAGCAGCCAAGAGAGGCTTTCGGGACACACTGCTCGCGAGCAGTACTTC,CASSQERLSGHTAREQYF
once,TRBD1,14,TRBV20-1,TRBJ1-1,TGCAGTACCAGAGTCCCCGGGACAGCCTTCTCAGCTTTCTTT,CSTRVPGTAFSAFF
NA,TRBD1,15,TRBV20-1,TRBJ2-7,TGCAGTGCCCCCCCAGGGGGCCCATCGAGCCACGAGCAGTACTTC,CSAPPGGPSSHEQYF
NA,TRBD1,17,TRBV6-1,TRBJ1-2,TGTGCCAGCAGCAAATCCCCCGACGGACAGGGGACAGGTAGCTACACCTTC,CASSKSPDGQGTGSYTF
NA,TRBD1,16,TRBV30,TRBJ1-1,TGTGCCTGTACTCCCGGGACAGGTGTTGGTTACACTGAAGCTTTCTTT,CACTPGTGVGYTEAFF
NA,NA,15,TRBV28,TRBJ2-3,NA,CASSFGNGGTDRQYF
many,NA,12,TRBV5-6,TRBJ2-7,TGTGCCAGCAGCCGTGCCTCCTACGAGCAGTACTTC,CASSRASYEQYF
once,NA,16,TRBV11-2,TRBJ2-3,TGTGCCAGCAGCTTAGGGGCATGGGCCAGCACAGATACGCAATATTTT,CASSLGAWASTDTQYF
NA,TRBD1,15,TRBV20-1,TRBJ2-7,TGCAGTGCTAGAGCTCACGACAGGGGGCTGTACGGGCAGTACTTC,CSARAHDRGLYGQYF
NA,TRBD1,14,TRBV5-4,TRBJ2-7,TGTGCCAGCAGCACAGCGGGACAGGGAAAAGAGCAGTACTTC,CASSTAGQGKEQYF
many,NA,13,TRBV12-3/TRBV12-4,TRBJ2-1,TGTGCCAGCAGTTTTGCCGGGGGCAATGAGCAGTTCTTC,CASSFAGGNEQFF
NA,TRBD2,14,TRBV20-1,TRBJ2-3,TGCAGCGCTAGGGCTTGGGGGGGGACAGATACGCAGTATTTT,CSARAWGGTDTQYF
NA,NA,13,TRBV12-3/TRBV12-4,TRBJ2-1,TGTGCCAACAGCTTCGGGTCCTACAATGAGCAGTTCTTC,CANSFGSYNEQFF
NA,NA,15,TRBV12-3/TRBV12-4,TRBJ2-7,TGTGCCAGCAGTTTATGGGACACCAGCTCGTACGAGCAGTACTTC,CASSLWDTSSYEQYF
medium-sized,NA,13,TRBV4-1,TRBJ2-3,TGCGCCAGCAGCCTCGAGGAGGGAGATACGCAGTATTTT,CASSLEEGDTQYF
NA,NA,15,TRBV11-2,TRBJ2-3,TGTGCCAGCAGCGTTGATCTGGGTTTAGCAAATACGCAGTATTTT,CASSVDLGLANTQYF
many,NA,13,TRBV29-1,TRBJ1-5,TGCAGCGTTAAGGGGGGGAAAAATCAGCCCCAGCATTTT,CSVKGGKNQPQHF
many,NA,14,TRBV30,TRBJ1-2,TGTGCCTGGGGGGGCCAAGGTCGTGACTATGGCTACACCTTC,CAWGGQGRDYGYTF
NA,NA,18,TRBV10-3,TRBJ2-3,TGTGCCATCAATGAGTCCGGGATCACTTTAGCAAGCACAGATACGCAGTATTTT,CAINESGITLASTDTQYF
NA,NA,14,TRBV18,TRBJ2-7,TGTGCCAGCACACCCGGCACGTCCTCCTACGAGCAGTACTTC,CASTPGTSSYEQYF